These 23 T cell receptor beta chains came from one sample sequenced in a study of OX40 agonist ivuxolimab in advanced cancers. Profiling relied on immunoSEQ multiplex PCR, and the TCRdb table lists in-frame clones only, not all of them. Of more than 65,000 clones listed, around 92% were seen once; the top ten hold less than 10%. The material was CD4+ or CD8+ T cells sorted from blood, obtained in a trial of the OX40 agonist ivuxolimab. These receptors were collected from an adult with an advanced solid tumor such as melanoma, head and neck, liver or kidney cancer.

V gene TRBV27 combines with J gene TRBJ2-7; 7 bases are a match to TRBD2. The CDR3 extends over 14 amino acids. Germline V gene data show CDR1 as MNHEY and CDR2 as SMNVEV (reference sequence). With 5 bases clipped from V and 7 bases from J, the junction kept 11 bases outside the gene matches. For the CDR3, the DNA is TGTGCCAGCAGTCTGGTGGGAGGGCGGGAAGAGCAGTACTTC. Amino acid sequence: CASSLVGGREEQYF.

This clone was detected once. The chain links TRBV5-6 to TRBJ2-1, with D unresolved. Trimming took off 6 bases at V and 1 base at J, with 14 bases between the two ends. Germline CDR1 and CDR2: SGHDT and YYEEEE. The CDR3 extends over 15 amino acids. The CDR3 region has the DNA TGTGCCAGCACGCTAGGTACCAATTCCTACAATGAGCAGTTCTTC. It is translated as CASTLGTNSYNEQFF.

DNA for the CDR3: TGCGCCAGCAGCTTTGGGCAGGGCATCAACGAGCAGTACTTC. The encoded protein is CASSFGQGINEQYF. The chain couples TRBV5-1 to TRBJ2-7; tentatively, D is TRBD1 (5 bases). The CDR3 runs 14 residues. Germline assignment: CDR1 SGHRS and CDR2 YFSETQ. V shed 2 bases and J shed 5 bases, with 14 bases lying between them. The whole variable domain, filled in from reference TRBV5-1 and TRBJ2-7, reads KAGVTQTPRYLIKTRGQQVTLSCSPISGHRSVSWYQQTPGQGLQFLFEYFSETQRNKGNFPGRFSGRQFSNSRSEMNVSTLELGDSALYLCASSFGQGINEQYFGPGTRLTVT.

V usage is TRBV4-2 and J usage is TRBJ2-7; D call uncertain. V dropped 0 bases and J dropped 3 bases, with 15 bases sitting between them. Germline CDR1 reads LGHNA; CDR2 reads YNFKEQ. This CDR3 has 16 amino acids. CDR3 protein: CASSQEAVATHYEQYF. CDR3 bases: TGTGCCAGCAGCCAAGAGGCAGTGGCTACCCACTACGAGCAGTACTTC.

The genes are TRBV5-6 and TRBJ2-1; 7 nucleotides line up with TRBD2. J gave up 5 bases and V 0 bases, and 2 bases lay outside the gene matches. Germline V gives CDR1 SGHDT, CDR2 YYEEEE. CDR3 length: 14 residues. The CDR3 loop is CASSLELADNEQFF. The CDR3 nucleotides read TGTGCCAGCAGCTTGGAGCTAGCGGACAATGAGCAGTTCTTC.

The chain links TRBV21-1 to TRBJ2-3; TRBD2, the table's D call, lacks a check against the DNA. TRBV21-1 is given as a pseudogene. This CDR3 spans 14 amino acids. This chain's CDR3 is CARSTSGGPDTQYF. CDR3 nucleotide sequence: TGTGCCAGATCAACTAGCGGGGGGCCCGATACGCAGTATTTT.

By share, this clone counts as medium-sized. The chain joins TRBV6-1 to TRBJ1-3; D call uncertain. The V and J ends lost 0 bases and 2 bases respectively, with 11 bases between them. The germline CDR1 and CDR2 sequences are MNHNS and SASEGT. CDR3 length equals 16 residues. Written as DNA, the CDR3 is TGTGCCAGCAGTGAAGCGGAACCTAGGGCTGGAAACACCATATATTTT. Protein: CASSEAEPRAGNTIYF.

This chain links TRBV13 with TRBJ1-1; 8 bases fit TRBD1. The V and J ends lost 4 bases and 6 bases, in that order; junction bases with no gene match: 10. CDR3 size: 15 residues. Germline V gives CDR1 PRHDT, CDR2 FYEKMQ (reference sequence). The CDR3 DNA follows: TGTGCCAGCAGCTCCCGGACAGGGACAAGGGCTGAAGCTTTCTTT. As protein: CASSSRTGTRAEAFF. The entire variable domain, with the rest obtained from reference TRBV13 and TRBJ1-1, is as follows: AAGVIQSPRHLIKEKRETATLKCYPIPRHDTVYWYQQGPGQDPQFLISFYEKMQSDKGSIPDRFSAQQFSDYHSELNMSSLELGDSALYFCASSSRTGTRAEAFFGQGTRLTVV.

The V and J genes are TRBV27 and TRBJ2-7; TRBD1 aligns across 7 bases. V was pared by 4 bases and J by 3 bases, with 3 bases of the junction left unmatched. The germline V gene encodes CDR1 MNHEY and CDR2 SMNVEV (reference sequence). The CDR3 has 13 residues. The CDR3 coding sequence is TGTGCCAGCAGTTATACAGGGGACTACGAGCAGTACTTC. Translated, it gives CASSYTGDYEQYF.

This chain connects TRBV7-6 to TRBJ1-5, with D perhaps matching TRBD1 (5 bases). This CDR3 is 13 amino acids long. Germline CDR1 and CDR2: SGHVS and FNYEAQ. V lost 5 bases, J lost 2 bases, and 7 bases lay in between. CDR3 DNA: TGTGCCAGCAGCCAGGGAGGCAATCAGCCCCAGCATTTT. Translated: CASSQGGNQPQHF.

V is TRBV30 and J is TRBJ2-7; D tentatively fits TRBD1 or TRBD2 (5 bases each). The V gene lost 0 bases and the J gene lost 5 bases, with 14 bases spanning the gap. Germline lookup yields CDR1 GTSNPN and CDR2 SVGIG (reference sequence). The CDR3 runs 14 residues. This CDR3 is CAWSVGREMDEQYF. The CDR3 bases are TGTGCCTGGAGTGTGGGCAGGGAGATGGACGAGCAGTACTTC.

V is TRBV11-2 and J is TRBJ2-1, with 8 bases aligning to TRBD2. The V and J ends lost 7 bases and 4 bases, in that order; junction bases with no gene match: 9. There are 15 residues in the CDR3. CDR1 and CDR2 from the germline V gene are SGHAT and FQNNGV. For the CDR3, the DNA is TGTGCCAGCATCCGCGGGGGGACGATATACAATGAGCAGTTCTTC. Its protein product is CASIRGGTIYNEQFF.

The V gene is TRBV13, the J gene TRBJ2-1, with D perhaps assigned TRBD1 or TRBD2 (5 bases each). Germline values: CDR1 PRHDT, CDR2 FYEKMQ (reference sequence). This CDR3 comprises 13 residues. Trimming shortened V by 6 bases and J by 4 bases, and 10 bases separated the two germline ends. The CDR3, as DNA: TGTGCCAGCAGTGGGACGGTGTACAATGAGCAGTTCTTC. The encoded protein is CASSGTVYNEQFF.

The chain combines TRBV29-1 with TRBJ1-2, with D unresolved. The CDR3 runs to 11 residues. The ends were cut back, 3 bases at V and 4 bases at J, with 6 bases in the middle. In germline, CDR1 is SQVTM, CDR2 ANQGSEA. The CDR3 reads CSVDTGYGYTF. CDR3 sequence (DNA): TGCAGCGTTGACACGGGCTATGGCTACACCTTC. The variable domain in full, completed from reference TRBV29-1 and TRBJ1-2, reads SAVISQKPSRDICQRGTSLTIQCQVDSQVTMMFWYRQQPGQSLTLIATANQGSEATYESGFVIDKFPISRPNLTFSTLTVSNMSPEDSSIYLCSVDTGYGYTFGSGTRLTVV.

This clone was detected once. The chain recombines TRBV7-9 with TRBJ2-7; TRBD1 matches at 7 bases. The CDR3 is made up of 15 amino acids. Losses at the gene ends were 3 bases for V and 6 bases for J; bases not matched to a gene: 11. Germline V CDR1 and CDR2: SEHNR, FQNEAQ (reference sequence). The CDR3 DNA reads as TGTGCCAGCAGCTTGGAAGGGACAGCCGTAAGCGAGCAGTACTTC. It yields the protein CASSLEGTAVSEQYF.

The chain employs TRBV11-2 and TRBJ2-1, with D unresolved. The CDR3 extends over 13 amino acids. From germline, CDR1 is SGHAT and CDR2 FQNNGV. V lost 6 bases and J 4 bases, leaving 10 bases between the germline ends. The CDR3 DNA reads TGTGCCAGCAGGGCAGAAGGATACAATGAGCAGTTCTTC. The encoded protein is CASRAEGYNEQFF.

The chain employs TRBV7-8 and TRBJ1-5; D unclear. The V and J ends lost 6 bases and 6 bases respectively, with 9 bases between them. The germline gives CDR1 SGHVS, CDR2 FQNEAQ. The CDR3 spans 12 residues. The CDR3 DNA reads TGTGCCAGCAGGGAGGGAATTCAGCCCCAGCATTTT. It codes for CASREGIQPQHF. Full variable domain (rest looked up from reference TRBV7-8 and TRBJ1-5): GAGVSQSPRYKVAKRGQDVALRCDPISGHVSLFWYQQALGQGPEFLTYFQNEAQLDKSGLPSDRFFAERPEGSVSTLKIQRTQQEDSAVYLCASREGIQPQHFGDGTRLSIL.

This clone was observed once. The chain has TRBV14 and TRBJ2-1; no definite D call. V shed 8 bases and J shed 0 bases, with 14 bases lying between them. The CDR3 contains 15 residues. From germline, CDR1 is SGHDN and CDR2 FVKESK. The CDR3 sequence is CASSLRVSSYNEQFF. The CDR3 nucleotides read TGTGCCAGCTCCCTCCGGGTCAGCTCCTACAATGAGCAGTTCTTC.

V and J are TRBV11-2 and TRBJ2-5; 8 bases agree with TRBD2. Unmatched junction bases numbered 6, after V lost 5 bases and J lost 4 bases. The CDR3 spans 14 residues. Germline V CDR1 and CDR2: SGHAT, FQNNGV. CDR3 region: CASSHGGALETQYF. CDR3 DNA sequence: TGTGCCAGCAGCCACGGGGGGGCGTTAGAGACCCAGTACTTC.

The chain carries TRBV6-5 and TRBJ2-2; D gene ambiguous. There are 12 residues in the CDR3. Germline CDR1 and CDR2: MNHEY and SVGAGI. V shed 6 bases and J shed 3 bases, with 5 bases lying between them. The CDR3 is CASRSYTGELFF. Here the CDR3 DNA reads TGTGCCAGCAGATCGTACACCGGGGAGCTGTTTTTT.

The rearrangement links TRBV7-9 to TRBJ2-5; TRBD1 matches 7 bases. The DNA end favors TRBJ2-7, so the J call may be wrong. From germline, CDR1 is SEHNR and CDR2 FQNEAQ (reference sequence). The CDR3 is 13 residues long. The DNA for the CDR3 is TGTGCCAGCAGGCCGACAGGGTTATACGAGCAGTACTTC. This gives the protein CASRPTGLYEQYF.

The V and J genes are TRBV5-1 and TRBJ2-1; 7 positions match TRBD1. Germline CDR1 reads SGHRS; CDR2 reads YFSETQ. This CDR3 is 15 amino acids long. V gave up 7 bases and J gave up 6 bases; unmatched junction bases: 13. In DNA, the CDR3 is TGCGCCAGCGGCCATAGACAGGGAACGGGCAATGAGCAGTTCTTC. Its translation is CASGHRQGTGNEQFF.

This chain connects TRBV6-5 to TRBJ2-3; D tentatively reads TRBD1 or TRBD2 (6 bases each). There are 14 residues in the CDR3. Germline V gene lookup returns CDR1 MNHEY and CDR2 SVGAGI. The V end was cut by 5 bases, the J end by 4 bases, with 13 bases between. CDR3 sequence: CASSSSRGPDTQYF. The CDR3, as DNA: TGTGCCAGCAGTAGTTCCCGGGGGCCAGATACGCAGTATTTT.